Presented here are 22 T cell receptor beta chains from one specimen sequenced in a study of human versus mouse CDR3 diversity and MHC coevolution. Clones were read by immunoSEQ multiplex PCR, and TCRdb kept only the in-frame ones, dropping some. The data contain tens of thousands of clones, roughly 95% of them singletons. The sample consisted of naive CD4+ T cells from blood. Documented subset: CD45RO-negative CD62L-positive naive CD4 T cells. The receptors come from a person aged 25 to 75 in good health.

This clone was counted a single time. The rearrangement links TRBV28 to TRBJ1-6; D might be TRBD1 (6 bases). V was pared by 5 bases and J by 10 bases, with 24 bases between. Looked up from germline, CDR1 is MDHEN and CDR2 is SYDVKM. The CDR3 sequence is 17 residues long. CDR3 loop: CASSEVTGINKGSPLHF. The CDR3 DNA follows: TGTGCCAGCAGTGAGGTGACAGGTATCAATAAGGGATCACCCCTCCACTTT.

The chain joins TRBV27 to TRBJ2-3; TRBD2 agrees at 12 bases. CDR1 and CDR2 (germline): MNHEY, SMNVEV (reference sequence). The CDR3 is 16 residues long. The ends lost 10 bases at V and 0 bases at J; junction bases unmatched: 8. The CDR3 DNA is TGTGCCACCCTAGCGGGGGGGCTTCGTAGCACAGATACGCAGTATTTT. It translates to CATLAGGLRSTDTQYF.

The chain couples TRBV5-4 to TRBJ2-7, with D perhaps TRBD1 (5 bases). The CDR3 totals 16 residues. V was clipped by 2 bases and J by 0 bases, with 15 bases between them. Germline V gives CDR1 SGHNT, CDR2 YYREEE (reference sequence). The CDR3 spells CASSFSSTVSSYEQYF. The CDR3 DNA sequence: TGTGCCAGCAGCTTTTCATCGACAGTAAGCTCCTACGAGCAGTACTTC.

The CDR3 is CASSLISRIYGYTF. CDR3 in DNA: TGTGCCAGCAGCTTAATTTCCAGGATCTATGGCTACACCTTC. The rearrangement uses TRBV7-9 and TRBJ1-2; D call uncertain. Germline values: CDR1 SEHNR, CDR2 FQNEAQ (reference sequence). CDR3 length: 14 amino acids. Trimming stripped 2 bases from V and 4 bases from J, with 11 bases between.

V and J are TRBV6-6 and TRBJ2-7; 7 positions agree with TRBD1. The CDR3 covers 14 residues. From germline, CDR1 is MNHNY and CDR2 SVGAGI (reference sequence). V gave up 6 bases and J gave up 3 bases; unmatched junction bases: 8. CDR3: CASSSDRPGYEQYF. The CDR3 nucleotides are TGTGCCAGCAGCTCGGACAGGCCCGGCTACGAGCAGTACTTC.

V is TRBV30 and J is TRBJ1-1; the D gene is possibly TRBD1 (5 bases). CDR1 is GTSNPN, CDR2 SVGIG, per germline (reference sequence). CDR3 length: 14 residues. Trimming pared 2 bases from V and 3 bases from J, leaving 13 bases between. CDR3 amino acids: CAWSLQGADTEAFF. CDR3 nucleotides: TGTGCCTGGAGTTTACAAGGGGCGGACACTGAAGCTTTCTTT. The variable domain in full, with the rest retrieved from reference TRBV30 and TRBJ1-1, is SQTIHQWPATLVQPVGSPLSLECTVEGTSNPNLYWYRQAAGRGLQLLFYSVGIGQISSEVPQNLSASRPQDRQFILSSKKLLLSDSGFYLCAWSLQGADTEAFFGQGTRLTVV.

V is TRBV30 and J is TRBJ1-1; D is possibly TRBD1 (5 bases). The CDR3 loop spans 14 amino acids. Germline CDR1 is GTSNPN and CDR2 is SVGIG (reference sequence). V was trimmed by 5 bases and J by 7 bases, leaving 20 bases between them. This CDR3 reads CAWGRGMRAREAFF. The CDR3 DNA reads as TGTGCCTGGGGGAGGGGAATGCGCGCCCGTGAAGCTTTCTTT. Full variable domain (rest looked up from reference TRBV30 and TRBJ1-1): SQTIHQWPATLVQPVGSPLSLECTVEGTSNPNLYWYRQAAGRGLQLLFYSVGIGQISSEVPQNLSASRPQDRQFILSSKKLLLSDSGFYLCAWGRGMRAREAFFGQGTRLTVV.

This clone was recorded only once. This chain links TRBV6-1 with TRBJ2-5; tentatively, D is TRBD1 (6 bases). Trimming took off 3 bases at V and 9 bases at J, with 17 bases between the two ends. The CDR3 runs to 14 residues. CDR1 is MNHNS and CDR2 is SASEGT in the germline V gene. The CDR3 protein is CASSEGRGAHPQYF. The CDR3 DNA is TGTGCCAGCAGTGAGGGCAGGGGTGCTCATCCCCAGTACTTC.

The chain carries TRBV4-3 and TRBJ2-6, with TRBD1 matching over 10 bases. With 1 base clipped from V and 0 bases from J, the junction kept 6 bases outside the gene matches. CDR1 is LGHNA and CDR2 is YSLEER in the germline V gene. The CDR3 sequence is 19 residues long. The chain's CDR3 is CASSQAGTGAISGANVLTF. CDR3 sequence (DNA): TGCGCCAGCAGCCAAGCGGGGACAGGGGCTATCTCTGGGGCCAACGTCCTGACTTTC.

The rearrangement links TRBV19 to TRBJ2-7; 10 bases are shared with TRBD2. V lost 5 bases to trimming and J lost 3 bases; unmatched junction nucleotides: 16. The CDR3 sequence is 18 residues long. The germline CDR1 and CDR2 sequences are LNHDA and SQIVND (reference sequence). The CDR3 sequence: CASSDGRASGSAYYEQYF. CDR3 sequence (DNA): TGTGCCAGTAGTGACGGTAGGGCTAGCGGGAGTGCCTACTACGAGCAGTACTTC.

With regard to this clone: Other DNA sequences in this sample translate to the same CDR3. The J gene is TRBJ2-7, the V gene TRBV7-2, with 8 bases lining up with TRBD1. CDR3 length: 13 residues. Germline V gives CDR1 SGHTA, CDR2 FQGNSA. After removal of 5 bases from V and 2 bases from J, the junction contained 2 bases not matched to a gene. CDR3 region: CASSLTGAYEQYF. Here the CDR3 DNA reads TGTGCCAGCAGCCTGACAGGGGCCTACGAGCAGTACTTC. Complete variable domain (other parts from reference TRBV7-2 and TRBJ2-7): GAGVSQSPSNKVTEKGKDVELRCDPISGHTALYWYRQSLGQGLEFLIYFQGNSAPDKSGLPSDRFSAERTGGSVSTLTIQRTQQEDSAVYLCASSLTGAYEQYFGPGTRLTVT.

The V and J genes are TRBV6-5 and TRBJ1-4; a weak D match, TRBD1 (5 bases). V lost 6 bases and J lost 0, with 8 bases in between. Germline CDR1 MNHEY, CDR2 SVGAGI. The CDR3 consists of 14 residues. The DNA of the CDR3 is TGTGCCAGCAGGGTGACAGCAACTAATGAAAAACTGTTTTTT. Translation: CASRVTATNEKLFF.

The chain is built from TRBV29-1 and TRBJ2-7; D call uncertain. Germline V gives CDR1 SQVTM, CDR2 ANQGSEA. CDR3 size: 13 residues. V was shortened by 4 bases and J by 0 bases, with 10 bases between the two germline ends. For the CDR3, the DNA is TGCAGCGTTGGGCAGGTGAGCTCCTACGAGCAGTACTTC. Amino acids: CSVGQVSSYEQYF.

A single count supports this clone. The chain uses TRBV19 and TRBJ2-7, with 7 bases that match TRBD2. CDR1 and CDR2 from the germline V gene are LNHDA and SQIVND (reference sequence). V lost 5 bases to trimming and J lost 3 bases; unmatched junction nucleotides: 10. There are 15 residues in the CDR3. The CDR3 protein is CASSAVGGGFYEQYF. Written as DNA, the CDR3 is TGTGCCAGTAGTGCCGTTGGGGGGGGATTCTACGAGCAGTACTTC.

The rearrangement uses TRBV5-1 and TRBJ2-5, with 11 bases that match TRBD1. The tail of the sequence fits TRBJ2-7 better, so the J call may be wrong. CDR3 length: 15 residues. Germline CDR1 reads SGHRS; CDR2 reads YFSETQ. CDR3 residues: CASSLLQDRGHEQYF. CDR3 sequence (DNA): TGCGCCAGCAGCTTGCTACAGGACAGGGGGCACGAGCAGTACTTC.

The chain uses TRBV5-1 and TRBJ2-7; D gene unclear. This CDR3 comprises 14 residues. Germline CDR1 reads SGHRS; CDR2 reads YFSETQ. The germline V and J ends were trimmed by 0 bases and 3 bases, with 10 bases remaining between them. This CDR3 is CASSLDGFVYEQYF. The CDR3 nucleotides read TGCGCCAGCAGCTTGGACGGGTTCGTCTACGAGCAGTACTTC. Based on the CDR3 plus reference TRBV5-1 and TRBJ2-7, the full variable domain is KAGVTQTPRYLIKTRGQQVTLSCSPISGHRSVSWYQQTPGQGLQFLFEYFSETQRNKGNFPGRFSGRQFSNSRSEMNVSTLELGDSALYLCASSLDGFVYEQYFGPGTRLTVT.

The CDR3 spells CASSTRQGAQEQYF. The CDR3 DNA is TGTGCCAGTAGTACCCGACAGGGGGCTCAAGAGCAGTACTTC. The V call is TRBV19, the J call TRBJ2-7, with 10 bases matching TRBD1. This CDR3 region has 14 residues. V lost 4 bases to trimming and J lost 7 bases; unmatched junction nucleotides: 7. Germline V gives CDR1 LNHDA, CDR2 SQIVND (reference sequence).

The V gene is TRBV19, the J gene TRBJ1-4, with D perhaps matching TRBD1 (5 bases). In germline, CDR1 is LNHDA, CDR2 SQIVND (reference sequence). Trimming took 9 bases from V and 5 from J, leaving 19 bases between them. This CDR3 contains 15 residues. The CDR3 DNA follows: TGTGCCAGCAGGTCAGCTGCAGGGTGGAATGAAAAACTGTTTTTT. Its translation is CASRSAAGWNEKLFF.

The chain links TRBV9 to TRBJ2-1, with TRBD1 identical over 8 bases. With 4 bases clipped from V and 8 bases from J, the junction kept 14 bases outside the gene matches. From germline, CDR1 is SGDLS and CDR2 YYNGEE. The CDR3 totals 16 residues. The CDR3 protein is CASSPIPRQGLDEQFF. The CDR3 DNA reads TGTGCCAGCAGCCCCATCCCCAGACAGGGGTTGGATGAGCAGTTCTTC.

The count of this clone is one. The rearrangement joins TRBV7-2 to TRBJ2-1; 11 nucleotides line up with TRBD2. The CDR3 runs 17 residues. The ends lost 11 bases at V and 3 bases at J; junction bases unmatched: 15. Germline CDR1 and CDR2: SGHTA and FQGNSA. DNA of the CDR3: TGTGCCCTGGAGGCGGGGGCCGGGACTAGCGGCTACAATGAGCAGTTCTTC. Translating it yields CALEAGAGTSGYNEQFF.

The rearrangement uses TRBV9 and TRBJ1-1; D unclear. Trimming took off 0 bases at V and 2 bases at J, with 11 bases between the two ends. CDR3 length: 15 amino acids. From germline, CDR1 is SGDLS and CDR2 YYNGEE. The chain's CDR3 is CASSVGATTNTEAFF. The CDR3 DNA is TGTGCCAGCAGCGTAGGGGCCACAACAAACACTGAAGCTTTCTTT.

V is TRBV6-5 and J is TRBJ1-6; 7 nucleotides match TRBD1. The CDR3 extends over 14 amino acids. Germline assignment: CDR1 MNHEY and CDR2 SVGAGI. With V trimmed by 6 bases and J by 8 bases, 7 bases remained unmatched. The CDR3 region is CASRFTGVDSPLHF. The CDR3 DNA sequence: TGTGCCAGCAGATTTACAGGGGTGGATTCACCCCTCCACTTT.